Listed below are T cell receptor beta chains from one sample, sequenced in a study of T cell responses to AZD1222 COVID-19 vaccine. Using immunoSEQ multiplex PCR, the repertoire was profiled, and TCRdb retains in-frame clones only, with some absent. The table has about 150,000 clones, approximately 89% seen once. The material sequenced was peripheral blood, taken on day 0 of AZD1222 vaccination. The source of these receptors is an adult in good health. Both conserved end residues are part of each CDR3. The order of the fields is V gene, clone size, D gene, J gene, CDR3 DNA, CDR3 protein. D genes are given only for firm matches. A clone size is listed for some rows: how often the clone was seen (once, few, many), or a class if it is expanded.

V: TRBV7-2
size: NA
D: NA
J: TRBJ1-1
DNA: TGTGCCAGCAGGCCACAGGGTGGGATGAACACTGAAGCTTTCTTT
CDR3: CASRPQGGMNTEAFF

V: TRBV11-3
size: NA
D: NA
J: TRBJ2-5
DNA: TGTGCCAGCAGCTTAGGAAGGGTGGGACAAGAGACCCAGTACTTC
CDR3: CASSLGRVGQETQYF

V: TRBV7-8
size: NA
D: NA
J: TRBJ1-5
DNA: TGTGCCAGCAGCACGACAACCGGGAGGCCCCAGCATTTT
CDR3: CASSTTTGRPQHF

V: TRBV19
size: NA
D: TRBD1
J: TRBJ1-6
DNA: TGTGCCAGTATGGACAGGGTTAGTTCACCCCTCCACTTT
CDR3: CASMDRVSSPLHF

V: TRBV4-3
size: NA
D: NA
J: TRBJ1-1
DNA: TGCGCCAGCAGCCAAGATTGGTTACCGAACACTGAAGCTTTCTTT
CDR3: CASSQDWLPNTEAFF

V: TRBV19
size: NA
D: NA
J: TRBJ1-5
DNA: TGTGCCAGTAGATCGGATTATAGCAATCAGCCCCAGCATTTT
CDR3: CASRSDYSNQPQHF

V: TRBV27
size: once
D: TRBD1
J: TRBJ1-5
DNA: TGTGCCAGCAACCCCCTTGGGGGACAGGACAATCAGCCCCAGCATTTT
CDR3: CASNPLGGQDNQPQHF

V: TRBV3-1/TRBV3-2
size: NA
D: TRBD2
J: TRBJ2-7
DNA: TGTGCCAGCAGCCAAGAACTCCTAGCGGACGAGCAGTACTTC
CDR3: CASSQELLADEQYF

V: TRBV12-5
size: NA
D: NA
J: TRBJ1-6
DNA: TGTGCTAGTGGTTTGGCAAACGATTGGAGATCCCTCCACTTT
CDR3: CASGLANDWRSLHF

V: TRBV29-1
size: NA
D: NA
J: TRBJ1-1
DNA: TGCAGCGTCGTTCGACCTGGGGTGAACACTGAAGCTTTCTTT
CDR3: CSVVRPGVNTEAFF

V: TRBV5-1
size: NA
D: NA
J: TRBJ2-7
DNA: TGCGCCAGCAGCTTGGGCGACTACGAGCAGTACTTC
CDR3: CASSLGDYEQYF

V: TRBV19
size: NA
D: NA
J: TRBJ1-1
DNA: TGTGCCAGTAGTGGGGGACTTTGGAACACTGAAGCTTTCTTT
CDR3: CASSGGLWNTEAFF

V: TRBV7-2
size: NA
D: NA
J: TRBJ1-3
DNA: TGTGCCAGCACTTACTCCGGGGTGACCTCTGGAAACACCATATATTTT
CDR3: CASTYSGVTSGNTIYF

V: TRBV9
size: NA
D: NA
J: TRBJ2-7
DNA: TGTGCCAGCAGCGTAGGGGGGAGCTACGAGCAGTACTTC
CDR3: CASSVGGSYEQYF

V: TRBV11-3
size: NA
D: TRBD2
J: TRBJ2-3
DNA: TGTGCCAGCAGCTCGTGGGCTCTAGCGGGAGAACGCACGAATACGCAGTATTTT
CDR3: CASSSWALAGERTNTQYF

V: TRBV2
size: NA
D: NA
J: TRBJ1-2
DNA: TGTGCCAGCAGTGGGCCTTCTTATGGCTACACCTTC
CDR3: CASSGPSYGYTF

V: TRBV19
size: NA
D: NA
J: TRBJ2-7
DNA: TGTGCCAGTAGCCCAGGGATGCCGGTCTACGAGCAGTACTTC
CDR3: CASSPGMPVYEQYF

V: TRBV2
size: NA
D: TRBD2
J: TRBJ2-1
DNA: TGTGCCACAGCTAACCTAGCGGATCAGGGTGAGCAGTTCTTC
CDR3: CATANLADQGEQFF

V: TRBV6-6
size: NA
D: NA
J: TRBJ1-3
DNA: TGTGCCAGCAGTCATGGTGTCCACCGGTACTCTGGAAACACCATATATTTT
CDR3: CASSHGVHRYSGNTIYF

V: TRBV18
size: NA
D: NA
J: TRBJ1-3
DNA: TGTGCCAGCTCCCCCGACGAGGGGGCTGGAAACACCATATATTTT
CDR3: CASSPDEGAGNTIYF

V: TRBV28
size: once
D: NA
J: TRBJ1-3
DNA: TGTGCCAGCAAACAGAGGCCCCTCTCTGGAAACACCATATATTTT
CDR3: CASKQRPLSGNTIYF

V: TRBV5-1
size: NA
D: NA
J: TRBJ1-6
DNA: TGCGCCAGCAGTGTCGGGCTCCTGGATTCACCCCTCCACTTT
CDR3: CASSVGLLDSPLHF

V: TRBV4-1
size: NA
D: NA
J: TRBJ1-2
DNA: TGCGCCAGCAGCCAAGTTGGCGGGCCCGACTCCTATGGCTACACCTTC
CDR3: CASSQVGGPDSYGYTF

V: TRBV11-1
size: once
D: TRBD2
J: TRBJ2-1
DNA: TGTGCCAGCAGCTCGCCGGGACTAGCTTCCGACAATGAGCAGTTCTTC
CDR3: CASSSPGLASDNEQFF

V: TRBV2
size: NA
D: NA
J: TRBJ1-6
DNA: TGTGCCAGCAGTGACCCCTTTCCACCCCTCCACTTT
CDR3: CASSDPFPPLHF

V: TRBV19
size: NA
D: NA
J: TRBJ2-7
DNA: TGTGCCAGTAGTAATAGCAGGGGTTACGAGCAGTACTTC
CDR3: CASSNSRGYEQYF

V: TRBV10-1
size: NA
D: NA
J: TRBJ2-6
DNA: TGCGCCAGCAGAAACCCCCCGGGGCGGCTAGCTCCTTCTTCTGGGGCCAACGTCCTGACTTTC
CDR3: CASRNPPGRLAPSSGANVLTF